This TCR beta chain came from a study of T cell changes during pregnancy in multiple sclerosis. Profiling relied on immunoSEQ multiplex PCR, and the TCRdb table lists in-frame clones only, not all of them. The table includes some 89,000 clones, about 95% detected once. V gave up 5 bases and J gave up 0 bases; unmatched junction bases: 3. Per the germline V gene, CDR1 is GTSNPN and CDR2 is SVGIG (reference sequence). The CDR3 length is 15 residues. The rearrangement uses TRBV30 and TRBJ2-6, with TRBD1 matching 8 bases. This material consisted of peripheral blood, taken in the third trimester of pregnancy. The source is a female donor with multiple sclerosis, enrolled in a pregnancy study. The CDR3 here is CAWHRGSSGANVLTF. CDR3 in DNA: TGTGCCTGGCACAGGGGGAGCTCTGGGGCCAACGTCCTGACTTTC.